These 24 T cell receptor beta chains originate from one sample sequenced in a study of follicular helper T cells after annual influenza vaccination. Time point reported: 2013-2014 season, 7 days after vaccination. Assay: immunoSEQ multiplex PCR; the TCRdb copy retains only in-frame clones and omits some. The sample includes around 9,000 clones, roughly four fifths seen only once; the top ten take approximately 0.6%. This sample comprised CXCR5- memory CD4+ T cells sorted from blood, obtained 7 days after influenza vaccination. Every receptor here comes from an adult who received the influenza vaccine.

The rearrangement uses TRBV28 and TRBJ1-2; D remains unclear. Trimming took off 2 bases at V and 7 bases at J, with 8 bases between the two ends. The CDR3 is 12 residues long. The germline gives CDR1 MDHEN, CDR2 SYDVKM. CDR3 sequence: CASSLNVIGYTF. Written as DNA, the CDR3 is TGTGCCAGCAGTTTAAATGTTATTGGCTACACCTTC.

The rearrangement uses TRBV15 and TRBJ1-4, with TRBD1 matching 10 bases. The CDR3 extends over 16 amino acids. Germline loops: CDR1 LNHNV, CDR2 YYDKDF (reference sequence). J gave up 3 bases and V 3 bases, and 4 bases lay outside the gene matches. CDR3 sequence reads: CATSRGGTGANEKLFF. The CDR3 nucleotides read TGTGCCACCAGCAGGGGCGGGACAGGGGCTAATGAAAAACTGTTTTTT.

This chain connects TRBV30 to TRBJ2-5; D may be TRBD2 (6 bases). Germline CDR1 is GTSNPN and CDR2 is SVGIG (reference sequence). With 4 bases removed from V and 5 bases from J, the gap between germline ends came to 14 bases. This CDR3 region has 13 residues. CDR3 in amino acids: CAWTPAGMETQYF. The CDR3 nucleotides read TGTGCCTGGACTCCGGCGGGAATGGAGACCCAGTACTTC. The full variable domain, in which reference TRBV30 and TRBJ2-5 provide the parts outside the CDR3, is SQTIHQWPATLVQPVGSPLSLECTVEGTSNPNLYWYRQAAGRGLQLLFYSVGIGQISSEVPQNLSASRPQDRQFILSSKKLLLSDSGFYLCAWTPAGMETQYFGPGTRLLVL.

The chain joins TRBV28 to TRBJ1-3, with D possibly being TRBD1 (6 bases). V gave up 3 bases and J gave up 5 bases, with 14 bases separating them. Per the germline V gene, CDR1 is MDHEN and CDR2 is SYDVKM. The CDR3 extends over 15 amino acids. The CDR3 loop is CASSLYRADRNTIYF. DNA of the CDR3: TGTGCCAGCAGTTTGTACAGGGCCGACAGAAACACCATATATTTT.

The rearrangement uses TRBV5-4 and TRBJ2-3; 10 bases line up with TRBD2. V trimming: 5 bases; J trimming: 1 base; junction bases outside the gene matches: 7. Germline V gives CDR1 SGHNT, CDR2 YYREEE (reference sequence). This CDR3 comprises 16 residues. CDR3 amino acids: CASSPSGGTGTDTQYF. The CDR3 nucleotides are TGTGCCAGCAGTCCTAGCGGGGGAACCGGCACAGATACGCAGTATTTT.

This rearrangement joins TRBV7-6 to TRBJ2-1, with 7 bases fitting TRBD1. Germline V gene sequence: CDR1 SGHVS, CDR2 FNYEAQ. After removal of 4 bases from V and 8 bases from J, the junction contained 8 bases not matched to a gene. CDR3 length equals 14 residues. This chain's CDR3 is CASSSPRQGDEQFF. CDR3 nucleotides: TGTGCCAGCAGCTCCCCCCGGCAGGGGGATGAGCAGTTCTTC.

In DNA, the CDR3 is TGTGCCAGTAGTATTTACAATGAGCAGTTCTTC. Protein sequence: CASSIYNEQFF. The gene calls are TRBV19 and TRBJ2-1; D unclear. Germline assignment: CDR1 LNHDA and CDR2 SQIVND (reference sequence). Between the trimmed V and J ends, which lost 3 bases and 4 bases, there was a span of 1 base. CDR3 length: 11 amino acids.

This rearrangement joins TRBV19 to TRBJ2-2, with TRBD2 identical over 7 bases. The CDR3 runs 16 residues. Germline V gene data show CDR1 as LNHDA and CDR2 as SQIVND (reference sequence). The ends lost 4 bases at V and 5 bases at J; junction bases unmatched: 10. Here the CDR3 DNA reads TGTGCCAGTAGTACCCCAGCGGGAAAAGCGACCGGGGAGCTGTTTTTT. As protein: CASSTPAGKATGELFF.

V gene TRBV29-1 combines with J gene TRBJ2-3, with 7 nucleotides matching TRBD1. CDR1 is SQVTM and CDR2 is ANQGSEA in the germline V gene. This CDR3 has 17 amino acids. The V and J ends lost 3 bases and 1 base, in that order; junction bases with no gene match: 13. DNA for the CDR3: TGCAGCGTTGATTCTACTCGGGACAGAGGAGGCACAGATACGCAGTATTTT. It encodes CSVDSTRDRGGTDTQYF.

The chain carries TRBV5-1 and TRBJ2-1, with a possible D match to TRBD1 (6 bases). Germline V lookup: CDR1 SGHRS, CDR2 YFSETQ. Trimming left V 2 bases short and J 0 bases short, with 12 bases between. The CDR3 is 16 amino acids. CDR3 sequence (DNA): TGCGCCAGCAGCTTCCGACAGGCCAGCTCCTACAATGAGCAGTTCTTC. Encoded protein: CASSFRQASSYNEQFF.

The V call is TRBV28, the J call TRBJ1-2, with 9 nucleotides matching TRBD1. The CDR3 extends over 15 amino acids. The germline V gene has CDR1 MDHEN and CDR2 SYDVKM. Trimming took 0 bases from V and 6 from J; bases not matched to a gene: 5. This chain's CDR3 is CASSLWGTGTHGYTF. DNA for the CDR3: TGTGCCAGCAGTTTATGGGGGACAGGGACCCATGGCTACACCTTC.

The gene calls are TRBV29-1 and TRBJ2-1; D uncertain. Between the trimmed V and J ends, which lost 4 bases and 6 bases, there was a span of 4 bases. Germline CDR1 SQVTM, CDR2 ANQGSEA. The CDR3 covers 10 residues. The DNA for the CDR3 is TGCAGCGTTGGGGGCAATGAGCAGTTCTTC. Translation: CSVGGNEQFF.

This clone appeared a few times. This chain's CDR3 is CASSLDREHEQFF. The CDR3 nucleotides are TGCGCCAGCAGCTTGGACAGGGAACATGAGCAGTTCTTC. This chain links TRBV5-1 with TRBJ2-1, with D possibly TRBD1 on 6 matching bases. Germline V gives CDR1 SGHRS, CDR2 YFSETQ. The CDR3 length is 13 residues. V was pared by 0 bases and J by 8 bases, with 9 bases between.

The CDR3, as DNA: TGTGCCAGCAGCCAACAGCCTCGAAGTAGGCAGACCCAGTACTTC. Translated, it gives CASSQQPRSRQTQYF. This chain links TRBV7-2 with TRBJ2-5; D remains ambiguous. From germline, CDR1 is SGHTA and CDR2 FQGNSA. This CDR3 has 15 amino acids. V was cut by 5 bases and J by 6 bases, with 19 bases left in between.

A single count supports this clone. The chain joins TRBV4-3 to TRBJ1-4; D gene unclear. CDR1 LGHNA and CDR2 YSLEER come from the germline V gene. V was clipped by 1 base and J by 8 bases, with 14 bases between them. This CDR3 is 15 amino acids long. The chain's CDR3 is CASSQVMGRVEKLFF. For the CDR3, the DNA is TGCGCCAGCAGCCAAGTGATGGGGAGGGTAGAAAAACTGTTTTTT.

The genes are TRBV6-6 and TRBJ2-7; 11 nucleotides match TRBD1. CDR3 length equals 15 residues. J gave up 2 bases and V 0 bases, and 0 bases lay outside the gene matches. In germline, CDR1 is MNHNY, CDR2 SVGAGI (reference sequence). The CDR3 DNA reads as TGTGCCAGCAGTTACTCGGGACAGGGGGCCTACGAGCAGTACTTC. Residues: CASSYSGQGAYEQYF.

V is TRBV4-3 and J is TRBJ2-3, with TRBD2 matching 9 bases. Germline CDR1 and CDR2: LGHNA and YSLEER. With 3 bases clipped from V and 2 bases from J, the junction kept 6 bases outside the gene matches. This CDR3 is 16 amino acids long. The chain's CDR3 is CASSQGLAGFTDTQYF. The CDR3 DNA reads as TGCGCCAGCAGCCAGGGTCTAGCGGGGTTCACAGATACGCAGTATTTT.

The chain has TRBV6-5 and TRBJ2-1; 8 bases agree with TRBD2. Trimming removed 4 bases from V and 3 bases from J; junction bases left unmatched: 8. Germline assignment: CDR1 MNHEY and CDR2 SVGAGI. The CDR3 extends over 16 amino acids. The CDR3 sequence is CASSLGGGRNYNEQFF. CDR3 coding DNA: TGTGCCAGCAGTTTGGGAGGCGGGAGGAACTACAATGAGCAGTTCTTC.

The rearrangement joins TRBV19 to TRBJ1-3, with D unresolved. CDR3 length equals 13 residues. The V end lost 5 bases, the J end lost 4 bases, and 9 bases lay between the germline ends. Germline V gene lookup returns CDR1 LNHDA and CDR2 SQIVND (reference sequence). CDR3 nucleotides: TGTGCCAGTAGTCATGTCCAGGGAAACACCATATATTTT. Translation gives CASSHVQGNTIYF.

V is TRBV5-5 and J is TRBJ1-2; TRBD1 matches at 7 bases. The J segment lost 0 bases and the V segment lost 2 bases, leaving 10 bases of the junction unmatched. Germline loops: CDR1 SGHKS, CDR2 YYEKEE (reference sequence). The CDR3 runs to 17 residues. Here the CDR3 DNA reads TGTGCCAGCAGCTTTCCTGGCAGGGGGGAAGCTAACTATGGCTACACCTTC. As protein: CASSFPGRGEANYGYTF.

This rearrangement joins TRBV6-5 to TRBJ1-1; no firm D call. The CDR3 consists of 13 residues. V gave up 3 bases and J gave up 5 bases, with 10 bases separating them. Germline V gene data show CDR1 as MNHEY and CDR2 as SVGAGI. CDR3 sequence (DNA): TGTGCCAGCAGTTATTCAGGTCGAACTGAAGCTTTCTTT. Protein product: CASSYSGRTEAFF.

V usage is TRBV11-3 and J usage is TRBJ2-1, with 10 positions matching TRBD1. Per the germline V gene, CDR1 is SGHNT and CDR2 is YENEEA. The CDR3 runs to 14 residues. V lost 3 bases and J lost 8; bases outside the gene matches: 4. The CDR3 reads CASSLGQGSDEQFF. The CDR3 DNA follows: TGTGCCAGCAGCTTGGGACAGGGGTCGGATGAGCAGTTCTTC.

The sample holds one count of this clone. The genes are TRBV5-1 and TRBJ2-5; D is ambiguous. Germline CDR1 reads SGHRS; CDR2 reads YFSETQ. The germline V and J ends were trimmed by 0 bases and 4 bases, with 7 bases remaining between them. The CDR3 runs 13 residues. Here the CDR3 reads CASSLVWGETQYF. The CDR3 DNA reads as TGCGCCAGCAGCTTGGTTTGGGGAGAGACCCAGTACTTC. The whole variable domain, remainder taken from reference TRBV5-1 and TRBJ2-5, is KAGVTQTPRYLIKTRGQQVTLSCSPISGHRSVSWYQQTPGQGLQFLFEYFSETQRNKGNFPGRFSGRQFSNSRSEMNVSTLELGDSALYLCASSLVWGETQYFGPGTRLLVL.

The V call is TRBV7-2, the J call TRBJ2-7, with D maybe TRBD1 (8 bases). Trimming shortened V by 5 bases and J by 5 bases, and 22 bases separated the two germline ends. Germline CDR1 and CDR2: SGHTA and FQGNSA. CDR3 length: 16 amino acids. The CDR3 region is CASSPGGTGALNEQYF. In nucleotides, the CDR3 is TGTGCCAGCAGCCCCGGGGGGACAGGCGCCCTCAACGAGCAGTACTTC. The whole variable domain, remainder taken from reference TRBV7-2 and TRBJ2-7, is GAGVSQSPSNKVTEKGKDVELRCDPISGHTALYWYRQSLGQGLEFLIYFQGNSAPDKSGLPSDRFSAERTGGSVSTLTIQRTQQEDSAVYLCASSPGGTGALNEQYFGPGTRLTVT.